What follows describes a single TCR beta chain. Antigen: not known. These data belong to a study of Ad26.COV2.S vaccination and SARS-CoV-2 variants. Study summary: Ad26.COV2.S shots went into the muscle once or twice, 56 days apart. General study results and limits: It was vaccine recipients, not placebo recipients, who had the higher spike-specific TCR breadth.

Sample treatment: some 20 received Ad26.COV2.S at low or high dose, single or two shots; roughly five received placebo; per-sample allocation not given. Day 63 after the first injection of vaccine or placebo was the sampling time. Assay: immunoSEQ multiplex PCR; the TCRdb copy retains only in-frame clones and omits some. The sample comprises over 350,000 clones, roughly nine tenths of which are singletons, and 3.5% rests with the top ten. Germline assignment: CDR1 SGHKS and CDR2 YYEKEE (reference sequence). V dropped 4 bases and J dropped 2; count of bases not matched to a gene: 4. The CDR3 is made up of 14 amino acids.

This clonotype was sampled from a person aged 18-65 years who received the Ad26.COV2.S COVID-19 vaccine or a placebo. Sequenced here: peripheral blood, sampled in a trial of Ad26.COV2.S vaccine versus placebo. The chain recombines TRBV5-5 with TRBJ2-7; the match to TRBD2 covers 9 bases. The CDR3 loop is CASSATSGAYEQYF. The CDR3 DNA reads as TGTGCCAGCAGCGCGACTAGCGGCGCCTACGAGCAGTACTTC. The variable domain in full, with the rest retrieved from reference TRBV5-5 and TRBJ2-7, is DAGVTQSPTHLIKTRGQQVTLRCSPISGHKSVSWYQQVLGQGPQFIFQYYEKEERGRGNFPDRFSARQFPNYSSELNVNALLLGDSALYLCASSATSGAYEQYFGPGTRLTVT.